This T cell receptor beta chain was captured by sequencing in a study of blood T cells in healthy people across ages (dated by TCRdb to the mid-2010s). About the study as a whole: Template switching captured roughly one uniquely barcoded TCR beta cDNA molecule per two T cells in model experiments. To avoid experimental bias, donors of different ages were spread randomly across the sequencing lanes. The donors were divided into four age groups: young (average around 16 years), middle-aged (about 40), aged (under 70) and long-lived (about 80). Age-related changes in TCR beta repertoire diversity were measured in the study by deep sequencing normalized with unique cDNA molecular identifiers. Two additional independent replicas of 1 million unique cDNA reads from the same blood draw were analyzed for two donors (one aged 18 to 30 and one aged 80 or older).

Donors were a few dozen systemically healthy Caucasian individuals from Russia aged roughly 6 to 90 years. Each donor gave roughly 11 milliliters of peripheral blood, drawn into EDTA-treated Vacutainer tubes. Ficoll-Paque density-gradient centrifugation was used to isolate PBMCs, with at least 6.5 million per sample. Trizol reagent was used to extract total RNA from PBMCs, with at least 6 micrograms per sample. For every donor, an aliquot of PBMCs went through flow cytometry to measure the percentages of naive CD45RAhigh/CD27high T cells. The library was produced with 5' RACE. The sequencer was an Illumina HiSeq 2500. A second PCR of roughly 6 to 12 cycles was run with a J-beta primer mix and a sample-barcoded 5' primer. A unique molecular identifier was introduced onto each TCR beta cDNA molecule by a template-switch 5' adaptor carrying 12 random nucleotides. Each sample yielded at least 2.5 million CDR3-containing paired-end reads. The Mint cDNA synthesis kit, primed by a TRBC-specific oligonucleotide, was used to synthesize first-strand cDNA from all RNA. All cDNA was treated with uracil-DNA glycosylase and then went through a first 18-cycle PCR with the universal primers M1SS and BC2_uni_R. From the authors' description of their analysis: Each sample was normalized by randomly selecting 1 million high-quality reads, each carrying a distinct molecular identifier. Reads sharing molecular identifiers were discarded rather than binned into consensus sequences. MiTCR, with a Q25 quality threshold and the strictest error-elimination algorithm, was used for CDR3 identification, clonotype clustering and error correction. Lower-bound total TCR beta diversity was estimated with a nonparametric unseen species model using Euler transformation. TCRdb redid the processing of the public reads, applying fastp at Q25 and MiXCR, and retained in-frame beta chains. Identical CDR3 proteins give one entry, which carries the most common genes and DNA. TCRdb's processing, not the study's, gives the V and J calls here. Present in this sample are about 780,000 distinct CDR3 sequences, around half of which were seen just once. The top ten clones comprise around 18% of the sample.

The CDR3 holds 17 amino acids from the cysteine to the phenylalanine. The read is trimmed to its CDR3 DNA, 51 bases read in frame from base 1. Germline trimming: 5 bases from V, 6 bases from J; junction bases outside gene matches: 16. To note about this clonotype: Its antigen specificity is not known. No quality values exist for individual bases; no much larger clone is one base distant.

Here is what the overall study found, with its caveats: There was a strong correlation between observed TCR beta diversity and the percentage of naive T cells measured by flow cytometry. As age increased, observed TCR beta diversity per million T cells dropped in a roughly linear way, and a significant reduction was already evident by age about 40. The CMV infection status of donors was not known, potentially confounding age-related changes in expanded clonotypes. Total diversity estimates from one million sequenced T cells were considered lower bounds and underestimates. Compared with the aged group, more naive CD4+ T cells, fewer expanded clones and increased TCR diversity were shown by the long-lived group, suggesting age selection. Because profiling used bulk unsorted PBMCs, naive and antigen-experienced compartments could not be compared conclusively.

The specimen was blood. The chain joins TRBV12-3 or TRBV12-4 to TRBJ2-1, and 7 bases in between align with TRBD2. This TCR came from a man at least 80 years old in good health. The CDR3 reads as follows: CASSPPRGAGVANEQFF. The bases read TGTGCCAGCAGTCCTCCCCGAGGGGCGGGAGTGGCCAATGAGCAGTTCTTC.